This T cell receptor beta chain came from a study of beta chain features in type 1 diabetes. Sequencing targeted expressed TCRB transcripts, as all isolated RNA had been reverse transcribed. The read count averaged around 3.5 million across naive, central memory and regulatory T cell samples. The method was immunoSEQ multiplex PCR; TCRdb's version includes in-frame clones alone and lacks a portion of them. Here the sample spans 160,000 or so clones, about 9.8% being singletons. Broader study findings: Within the patient group, naive, central memory and Treg TCRB repertoires appeared more similar to each other than within healthy donors. In every one of the four CD4+ subsets, TCRB CDR3s were moderately but significantly shorter in Type 1 diabetes patients. Reduced insertions and increased deletions marked VDJ junctions in type 1 diabetes patients.

For this clone: Its target is unknown.

Germline assignment: CDR1 LGHNA and CDR2 YNFKEQ. The CDR3 runs 14 residues. V lost 4 bases, J lost 5 bases, and 5 bases stayed unmatched. This receptor was taken from a woman aged 18-29 years in good health. The sequencing input was central memory CD4+ T cells from blood. The J gene is TRBJ2-3, the V gene TRBV4-2; 8 nucleotides line up with TRBD2. In DNA form, the CDR3 reads TGTGCCAGCAGCCCGGGACTAGATCTAGATACGCAGTATTTT. It encodes CASSPGLDLDTQYF.